This T cell receptor (beta chain) originates from a study of T cells after posttransplantation cyclophosphamide. Points from the study as a whole: Later blood repertoires were often dominated by clones from the donor CD8+ memory compartment. Recipient CMV seropositivity and CMV reactivation strongly tracked TRB clonality.

The table came from immunoSEQ multiplex PCR; TCRdb's copy has only in-frame clones and leaves some out. The repertoire holds about 18,000 clones, with roughly 81% as singletons. Treatment was busulfan-fludarabine conditioning, a marrow graft, and cyclophosphamide on days +3 and +4. V lost 9 bases, J lost 6 bases, and 11 bases lay in between. Germline lookup yields CDR1 SGHAT and CDR2 FQNNGV. The CDR3 covers 11 residues. A note on this clone: Its matching antigen is unknown.

The TCR originated in a female patient in her forties who received an allogeneic stem cell transplant from a related donor, was CMV-positive, and had no GVHD. Certain T cells may be donor cells from the graft. This specimen consisted of CD8+ T cells sorted from PBMCs, obtained around 2,000 days after a stem cell transplant with posttransplant cyclophosphamide. The chain uses TRBV11-2 and TRBJ2-5, with a weak D call TRBD2 (5 bases). In DNA, the CDR3 is TGTGCCAGTCGGGGAAGCAAGACCCAGTACTTC. Translation gives CASRGSKTQYF.